These 28 T cell receptor beta chains share one sample of origin, sequenced in a study of blood T cell repertoires in COVID-19. Produced via immunoSEQ multiplex PCR; TCRdb's table is partial and in-frame only. The data show 300,000 or so clones, more than 80% seen once. The specimen was PBMCs or T cells enriched from blood (not recorded which). The receptors originated from a woman aged 25 to 39 who had recovered from COVID-19.

The chain links TRBV28 to TRBJ2-7; the match to TRBD2 covers 7 bases. The J segment lost 0 bases and the V segment lost 3 bases, leaving 5 bases of the junction unmatched. The CDR3 is 15 residues long. Germline CDR1 and CDR2: MDHEN and SYDVKM. Here the CDR3 DNA reads TGTGCCAGCAGTTTGAGGGCTAGCGGCTCCTACGAGCAGTACTTC. Its protein product is CASSLRASGSYEQYF. The full variable domain, with the rest looked up from reference TRBV28 and TRBJ2-7, is DVKVTQSSRYLVKRTGEKVFLECVQDMDHENMFWYRQDPGLGLRLIYFSYDVKMKEKGDIPEGYSVSREKKERFSLILESASTNQTSMYLCASSLRASGSYEQYFGPGTRLTVT.

The rearrangement uses TRBV19 and TRBJ2-7; D unresolved. The CDR3 extends over 13 amino acids. Germline CDR1 is LNHDA and CDR2 is SQIVND (reference sequence). The V end was cut by 0 bases, the J end by 5 bases, with 8 bases between. CDR3 protein: CASSIDGLNEQYF. The CDR3 DNA follows: TGTGCCAGTAGTATAGATGGGCTAAACGAGCAGTACTTC.

This clone was seen once. The CDR3 loop reads CASSPFFPLGRDFPTFTEAFF. Written as DNA, the CDR3 is TGTGCCAGCAGTCCGTTTTTTCCCCTGGGCAGGGACTTTCCTACGTTCACTGAAGCTTTCTTT. J is TRBJ1-1 and V is TRBV28; a weak D match, TRBD1 (5 bases). CDR1 is MDHEN, CDR2 SYDVKM, per germline. The V and J ends lost 5 bases and 4 bases respectively, with 35 bases between them. The CDR3 length is 21 residues.

V and J are TRBV7-2 and TRBJ2-7; 7 bases match TRBD2. This CDR3 region has 12 residues. J was trimmed by 3 bases and V by 5 bases; bases with no gene match: 1. Germline values: CDR1 SGHTA, CDR2 FQGNSA. In nucleotides, the CDR3 is TGTGCCAGCAGCCGGGACTACTACGAGCAGTACTTC. Protein: CASSRDYYEQYF.

The sample holds one count of this clone. The rearrangement joins TRBV7-9 to TRBJ2-7, with 8 positions matching TRBD1. This CDR3 comprises 14 residues. Germline CDR1 reads SEHNR; CDR2 reads FQNEAQ (reference sequence). V shed 4 bases, J shed 2 bases, and the junction held 4 bases outside the gene matches. DNA of the CDR3: TGTGCCAGCAGCTCCACGGACAGGGCCTACGAGCAGTACTTC. Translation: CASSSTDRAYEQYF.

The gene calls are TRBV28 and TRBJ1-2; TRBD1 agrees at 10 bases. Germline V lookup: CDR1 MDHEN, CDR2 SYDVKM. CDR3 length: 16 residues. With 5 bases clipped from V and 3 bases from J, the junction kept 9 bases outside the gene matches. CDR3 nucleotide sequence: TGTGCCAGCAGTCCACCCATAGGGACAGGGGACTATGGCTACACCTTC. This translates into CASSPPIGTGDYGYTF.

This rearrangement joins TRBV28 to TRBJ2-7; 8 nucleotides match TRBD2. CDR3 length equals 14 residues. Germline values: CDR1 MDHEN, CDR2 SYDVKM. The J segment lost 8 bases and the V segment lost 7 bases, leaving 13 bases of the junction unmatched. In DNA form, the CDR3 reads TGTGCCAGCAAGACAGCGGGAGAAGCTCTCCAGCAGTACTTC. Its protein product is CASKTAGEALQQYF.

The table lists this clone with a count of one. The chain couples TRBV28 to TRBJ1-3; possibly TRBD1 for D (6 bases). The CDR3 is made up of 14 amino acids. The V and J ends lost 4 bases and 3 bases respectively, with 10 bases between them. CDR1 MDHEN and CDR2 SYDVKM come from the germline V gene. The CDR3 protein is CASSSPTGGNTIYF. The DNA for the CDR3 is TGTGCCAGCAGTTCACCGACAGGTGGAAACACCATATATTTT. Complete variable domain (other parts from reference TRBV28 and TRBJ1-3): DVKVTQSSRYLVKRTGEKVFLECVQDMDHENMFWYRQDPGLGLRLIYFSYDVKMKEKGDIPEGYSVSREKKERFSLILESASTNQTSMYLCASSSPTGGNTIYFGEGSWLTVV.

This chain links TRBV9 with TRBJ2-1, with 9 bases identical to TRBD2. The CDR3 totals 15 residues. Germline values: CDR1 SGDLS, CDR2 YYNGEE. Losses at the gene ends were 3 bases for V and 8 bases for J; bases not matched to a gene: 9. CDR3 in amino acids: CASSEGLAFSHEQFF. The CDR3 bases are TGTGCCAGCAGCGAGGGACTAGCTTTTTCGCATGAGCAGTTCTTC.

The chain uses TRBV6-5 and TRBJ1-2; no firm D call. This CDR3 is built from 14 residues. The V end was cut by 0 bases, the J end by 4 bases, with 9 bases between. Germline lookup yields CDR1 MNHEY and CDR2 SVGAGI. Here the CDR3 reads CASSYSRSLYGYTF. The CDR3, as DNA: TGTGCCAGCAGTTACTCAAGGAGTCTCTATGGCTACACCTTC.

This sequence joins TRBV19 and TRBJ2-7; 8 bases fit TRBD2. The CDR3 extends over 15 amino acids. V was clipped by 4 bases and J by 7 bases; unmatched bases: 12. Germline CDR1 reads LNHDA; CDR2 reads SQIVND (reference sequence). CDR3 amino acids: CASSTYPGGGKEQYF. CDR3 bases: TGTGCCAGTAGTACCTACCCCGGGGGGGGTAAGGAGCAGTACTTC. Looking up the rest from reference TRBV19 and TRBJ2-7 gives the full variable domain: DGGITQSPKYLFRKEGQNVTLSCEQNLNHDAMYWYRQDPGQGLRLIYYSQIVNDFQKGDIAEGYSVSREKKESFPLTVTSAQKNPTAFYLCASSTYPGGGKEQYFGPGTRLTVT.

This chain links TRBV7-2 with TRBJ1-3, with D possibly being TRBD1 (6 bases). With 4 bases removed from V and 2 bases from J, the gap between germline ends came to 12 bases. The CDR3 extends over 15 amino acids. Germline V gene data show CDR1 as SGHTA and CDR2 as FQGNSA. The CDR3 reads CASSYYRATGNTIYF. CDR3 nucleotide sequence: TGTGCCAGCAGCTATTACAGGGCCACTGGAAACACCATATATTTT.

V gene TRBV6-2 or TRBV6-3 combines with J gene TRBJ2-7; tentatively, D is TRBD2 (6 bases). The germline gives CDR1 MNHEY, CDR2 SVGEGT. The CDR3 runs to 14 residues. Trimming took 2 bases from V and 0 from J, leaving 8 bases between them. CDR3 region: CASSYGGFSYEQYF. The CDR3 nucleotides read TGTGCCAGCAGTTACGGGGGGTTCTCCTACGAGCAGTACTTC.

As to this clone: This specimen includes other DNA sequences encoding the same CDR3. The chain is built from TRBV7-2 and TRBJ2-2, with unresolved D. V lost 5 bases and J lost 3, with 4 bases in between. This CDR3 is 12 amino acids long. Germline CDR1 reads SGHTA; CDR2 reads FQGNSA. In DNA, the CDR3 is TGTGCCAGCAGCATATACACCGGGGAGCTGTTTTTT. Amino acids: CASSIYTGELFF.

CDR3 protein: CASSSSGYEQYF. The CDR3, as DNA: TGTGCCAGCAGCTCCTCGGGGTACGAGCAGTACTTC. The chain employs TRBV5-5 and TRBJ2-7; perhaps TRBD2 as D (5 bases). From germline, CDR1 is SGHKS and CDR2 YYEKEE (reference sequence). The CDR3 is 12 residues long. The V end lost 3 bases, the J end lost 4 bases, and 8 bases lay between the germline ends.

The CDR3 DNA is TGTGCCAGCAGTTTATCCGTAACAGGGGGCGCCAACTATGGCTACACCTTC. It encodes CASSLSVTGGANYGYTF. The chain links TRBV27 to TRBJ1-2, with 9 bases that match TRBD1. The J segment lost 2 bases and the V segment lost 0 bases, leaving 7 bases of the junction unmatched. CDR3 length equals 17 residues. Per germline, CDR1 MNHEY and CDR2 SMNVEV (reference sequence).

The CDR3: CASSQVNRNTEAFF. The CDR3, as DNA: TGTGCCAGCAGCCAAGTAAACAGGAACACTGAAGCTTTCTTT. This chain links TRBV3-1 (or the pseudogene TRBV3-2) with TRBJ1-1, with D uncertain. Trimming stripped 1 base from V and 1 base from J, with 7 bases between. This CDR3 region has 14 residues. Germline V lookup: CDR1 LGHDT, CDR2 YNNKEL (reference sequence).

This clone was seen just once. The rearrangement links TRBV24-1 to TRBJ1-2; a possible D gene is TRBD1 (6 bases). The V end was cut by 3 bases, the J end by 0 bases, with 10 bases between. This CDR3 contains 15 residues. Per the germline V gene, CDR1 is KGHDR and CDR2 is SFDVKD. Here the CDR3 reads CATSDAGQPNYGYTF. Written as DNA, the CDR3 is TGTGCCACCAGTGATGCTGGACAGCCTAACTATGGCTACACCTTC.

This clone was recorded only once. The J gene is TRBJ2-1, the V gene TRBV15; D perhaps matches TRBD2 (5 bases). Trimming shortened V by 0 bases and J by 3 bases, and 15 bases separated the two germline ends. CDR3 length: 17 residues. Germline CDR1 and CDR2: LNHNV and YYDKDF (reference sequence). The chain's CDR3 is CATSRDLGSGFYNEQFF. CDR3 DNA: TGTGCCACCAGCAGAGATCTGGGGTCGGGGTTCTACAATGAGCAGTTCTTC.

The CDR3 DNA is TGTGCCAGCAGCTTAACAGGGTTTGGCTACACCTTC. As protein: CASSLTGFGYTF. V is TRBV7-9 and J is TRBJ1-2; a possible D gene is TRBD1 (6 bases). Germline-derived CDR1 and CDR2 are SEHNR and FQNEAQ (reference sequence). CDR3 length: 12 residues. The germline V and J ends were trimmed by 2 bases and 7 bases, with 8 bases remaining between them.

The chain carries TRBV7-9 and TRBJ2-5, with 10 bases identical to TRBD2. CDR1 is SEHNR and CDR2 is FQNEAQ in the germline V gene (reference sequence). J gave up 4 bases and V 0 bases, and 14 bases lay outside the gene matches. This CDR3 contains 19 residues. The CDR3 sequence: CASSLARLAGARVRETQYF. The DNA for the CDR3 is TGTGCCAGCAGCTTAGCTCGTCTAGCGGGAGCCAGGGTGAGAGAGACCCAGTACTTC.

Here the CDR3 reads CASSLGGQGNTIYF. Here the CDR3 DNA reads TGTGCCAGCAGCTTAGGGGGGCAAGGGAACACCATATATTTT. This rearrangement joins TRBV7-8 to TRBJ1-3; D possibly corresponds to TRBD1 (6 bases). Germline CDR1 SGHVS, CDR2 FQNEAQ. With 1 base removed from V and 7 bases from J, the gap between germline ends came to 11 bases. The CDR3 totals 14 residues. Looking up the rest from reference TRBV7-8 and TRBJ1-3 gives the full variable domain: GAGVSQSPRYKVAKRGQDVALRCDPISGHVSLFWYQQALGQGPEFLTYFQNEAQLDKSGLPSDRFFAERPEGSVSTLKIQRTQQEDSAVYLCASSLGGQGNTIYFGEGSWLTVV.

The V gene is TRBV7-9, the J gene TRBJ2-6, with 9 positions matching TRBD1. The CDR3 consists of 19 residues. Germline V gene data show CDR1 as SEHNR and CDR2 as FQNEAQ (reference sequence). Losses at the gene ends were 2 bases for V and 1 base for J; bases not matched to a gene: 9. The CDR3 is CASSLRGQGLGSGANVLTF. The CDR3 nucleotides read TGTGCCAGCAGCTTACGGGGACAGGGCCTAGGGTCTGGGGCCAACGTCCTGACTTTC.

This rearrangement joins TRBV10-3 to TRBJ1-1, with D perhaps matching TRBD1 (6 bases). Germline CDR1 is ENHRY and CDR2 is SYGVKD. The CDR3 loop spans 14 amino acids. Deletions cut 0 bases from V and 7 bases from J, with 12 bases between. DNA for the CDR3: TGTGCCATCAGTGAGTCGGGGCAGGGGAGTGAAGCTTTCTTT. Translation gives CAISESGQGSEAFF.

This chain's CDR3 is CASSLVAGGNYEQYF. CDR3 nucleotides: TGTGCCAGCAGCTTAGTTGCGGGAGGGAACTACGAGCAGTACTTC. The gene calls are TRBV11-2 and TRBJ2-7; 9 bases are shared with TRBD2. Germline V gene sequence: CDR1 SGHAT, CDR2 FQNNGV. This CDR3 spans 15 amino acids. With 1 base clipped from V and 3 bases from J, the junction kept 4 bases outside the gene matches.

CDR3 region: CASSQGGVGYGYTF. The CDR3 nucleotides are TGCGCCAGCAGTCAGGGGGGAGTTGGGTATGGCTACACCTTC. This rearrangement joins TRBV4-1 to TRBJ1-2; 7 bases match TRBD1. The germline CDR1 and CDR2 sequences are MGHRA and YSYEKL. Unmatched junction bases numbered 9, after V lost 6 bases and J lost 5 bases. This CDR3 contains 14 residues.

The chain links TRBV28 to TRBJ2-2; D call uncertain. Germline V lookup: CDR1 MDHEN, CDR2 SYDVKM. CDR3 length: 15 amino acids. V lost 7 bases and J 2 bases, leaving 14 bases between the germline ends. The CDR3, as DNA: TGTGCCAGCACCCTGGGCCGGCTAAACACCGGGGAGCTGTTTTTT. Encoded protein: CASTLGRLNTGELFF.

Remarks on this clone: Within the sample, other DNA sequences also encode this same CDR3. The chain combines TRBV28 with TRBJ2-2, with D unresolved. The CDR3 is 11 residues long. Looked up from germline, CDR1 is MDHEN and CDR2 is SYDVKM. The V gene lost 6 bases and the J gene lost 5 bases, with 4 bases spanning the gap. The CDR3 DNA reads as TGTGCCAGCAGCCTTACCGGGGAGCTGTTTTTT. Translating it yields CASSLTGELFF. The variable domain in full, completed from reference TRBV28 and TRBJ2-2, reads DVKVTQSSRYLVKRTGEKVFLECVQDMDHENMFWYRQDPGLGLRLIYFSYDVKMKEKGDIPEGYSVSREKKERFSLILESASTNQTSMYLCASSLTGELFFGEGSRLTVL.